By frequency, the clone carrying this T cell receptor beta chain is medium-sized. The target antigen is unknown. Multiplex touch-down PCR amplified TRB using TRB-A and TRB-B pools in one tube. TCRdb reprocessed the multiplex PCR reads; each CDR3 protein has one entry and no DNA is given. The sample shows about 6,300 distinct CDR3 sequences, and 4% to 5% sits with its ten largest clones. The length of the CDR3 is 17 residues. Germline lookup yields CDR1 LNHDA and CDR2 SQIVND (reference sequence). The data originate from a study of T cell clusters in autoimmune cytopenias. TRB was amplified from about 270 ng of peripheral blood genomic DNA per sample. Whole-study findings and limits: The cluster-lack signature was not seen for secondary cytopenia versus chronic lymphocytic leukemia. No experiment has yet validated the function of the T cell clusters defined in silico. Primary autoimmune cytopenia patients appeared to lack physiological T cell clusters present in healthy donors.

The TCR sequence derives from a human donor with an autoimmune cytopenia or autoimmune hepatitis (not recorded which). Sample: peripheral blood. The gene calls are TRBV19 and TRBJ1-4; there is no DNA to check the TCRdb D call of TRBD1. CDR3 amino acids: CASSTRQGSSFNEKLFF.